These T cell receptor beta chains were read from a single sample in a study of response to subunit inactivated influenza vaccine. TCRdb independently ran MiXCR on the RT-PCR reads; one entry per CDR3 protein. The table records 700,000 to 800,000 distinct CDR3 sequences, 15% to 20% of them present only once. The specimen comprised PBMCs from blood, sampled around 5 days after vaccination. Receptors originate from a man aged 50 or older who received an inactivated influenza vaccine. Both conserved end residues are part of each CDR3. A D gene is named only where the DNA matches it firmly. Size tells how often a clone was seen (once, few, many) or the class of an expanded clone, and some rows leave it out.

D gene: TRBD2; CDR3 length: 14; clone size: few; J gene: TRBJ2-7; V gene: TRBV29-1; CDR3 DNA: TGCAGCGCCTGTGAAGCGGGAGGGCGCTACGAGCAGTACTTC; CDR3 protein: CSACEAGGRYEQYF
D gene: .; CDR3 length: 13; clone size: once; J gene: TRBJ2-3; V gene: TRBV27; CDR3 DNA: TGTGCCAGCAGTCCCTCGGGCGGCCCCGTGCAGTATTTT; CDR3 protein: CASSPSGGPVQYF
D gene: .; CDR3 length: 15; clone size: many; J gene: TRBJ2-1; V gene: TRBV29-1; CDR3 DNA: TGCAGCGTTGTCAAGGGGTCCCATGCCTACAATGAGCAGTTCTTC; CDR3 protein: CSVVKGSHAYNEQFF
D gene: TRBD1; CDR3 length: 15; clone size: many; J gene: TRBJ2-1; V gene: TRBV7-6; CDR3 DNA: TGTGCCAGCAGCTTGGGACAGGGCCTTGGTGGTGAGCAGTTCTTC; CDR3 protein: CASSLGQGLGGEQFF
D gene: .; CDR3 length: 15; clone size: few; J gene: TRBJ2-1; V gene: TRBV29-1; CDR3 DNA: TGCAGCGTTGAAGTGCGGGGACGGGGCTCCAATGAGCAGTTCTTC; CDR3 protein: CSVEVRGRGSNEQFF
D gene: .; CDR3 length: 17; clone size: few; J gene: TRBJ2-3; V gene: TRBV27; CDR3 DNA: TGTGCCAGCAGTTTTACCCCCAGGATTTCTAGCACAGATACGCAGTATTTT; CDR3 protein: CASSFTPRISSTDTQYF
D gene: .; CDR3 length: 16; clone size: .; J gene: TRBJ1-1; V gene: TRBV5-8; CDR3 DNA: TGTGCCAGCAGCTTCGGAAGTGGGGGGGGAGGCACTGAAGCTTTCTTT; CDR3 protein: CASSFGSGGGGTEAFF
D gene: TRBD2; CDR3 length: 17; clone size: .; J gene: TRBJ2-1; V gene: TRBV6-2/TRBV6-3; CDR3 DNA: TGTGCCAGCAGTTCCCCAATGCTAGCGGTGTCCTACAATGAGCAGTTCTTC; CDR3 protein: CASSSPMLAVSYNEQFF
D gene: TRBD1; CDR3 length: 12; clone size: few; J gene: TRBJ2-3; V gene: TRBV29-1; CDR3 DNA: TGCAGCGTTAGGGGGCCGGGAGATACGCAGTATTTT; CDR3 protein: CSVRGPGDTQYF
D gene: .; CDR3 length: 12; clone size: .; J gene: TRBJ2-3; V gene: TRBV5-1; CDR3 DNA: TGCGCCAGCAGCGACAGACTAGGTACGCAGTATTTT; CDR3 protein: CASSDRLGTQYF
D gene: TRBD2; CDR3 length: 15; clone size: .; J gene: TRBJ2-5; V gene: TRBV6-1; CDR3 DNA: TGTGCCACCTCCGAAACTAGCGACCCCCAAGAGACCCAGTACTTC; CDR3 protein: CATSETSDPQETQYF
D gene: .; CDR3 length: 15; clone size: few; J gene: TRBJ2-7; V gene: TRBV6-2/TRBV6-3; CDR3 DNA: TGTGCCAGCAGTTACTCGCGTTTGTCCCTGGGTGAGCAGTACTTC; CDR3 protein: CASSYSRLSLGEQYF
D gene: .; CDR3 length: 16; clone size: few; J gene: TRBJ2-1; V gene: TRBV5-1; CDR3 DNA: TGCGCCAGCAGCTTGGTGGGCGCGAGCTCCTACAATGAGCAGTTCTTC; CDR3 protein: CASSLVGASSYNEQFF
D gene: .; CDR3 length: 16; clone size: few; J gene: TRBJ2-4; V gene: TRBV12-3/TRBV12-4; CDR3 DNA: TGTGCCAGCAGTTTCACCGGGACGTTAGCCAAAAACATTCAGTACTTC; CDR3 protein: CASSFTGTLAKNIQYF
D gene: TRBD1; CDR3 length: 15; clone size: .; J gene: TRBJ2-7; V gene: TRBV6-2/TRBV6-3; CDR3 DNA: TGTGCCAGCAGCCTTCCGGGACAGGGGGCCGGCGAGCAGTACTTC; CDR3 protein: CASSLPGQGAGEQYF
D gene: TRBD2; CDR3 length: 16; clone size: .; J gene: TRBJ2-2; V gene: TRBV20-1; CDR3 DNA: TGCAGTGCTAGGTGGAGCGGGAGGAGGAACACCGGGGAGCTGTTTTTT; CDR3 protein: CSARWSGRRNTGELFF
D gene: TRBD1; CDR3 length: 16; clone size: few; J gene: TRBJ2-2; V gene: TRBV20-1; CDR3 DNA: TGCAGTGCTAGAGATCGGGGACAGGGGGCGGTCGGGGAGCTGTTTTTT; CDR3 protein: CSARDRGQGAVGELFF
D gene: TRBD1; CDR3 length: 15; clone size: few; J gene: TRBJ2-7; V gene: TRBV6-1; CDR3 DNA: TGTGCCAGCAGTACCCGGGACAGGGGCTACAACGAGCAGTACTTC; CDR3 protein: CASSTRDRGYNEQYF
D gene: .; CDR3 length: 13; clone size: few; J gene: TRBJ1-5; V gene: TRBV30; CDR3 DNA: TGTGCCTGGACAGGGGTAGGAAATCAGCCCCAGCATTTT; CDR3 protein: CAWTGVGNQPQHF
D gene: TRBD1; CDR3 length: 14; clone size: few; J gene: TRBJ1-1; V gene: TRBV5-6; CDR3 DNA: TGTGCCAGCAGCTGGGGACAGGCGGACACTGAAGCTTTCTTT; CDR3 protein: CASSWGQADTEAFF
D gene: .; CDR3 length: 15; clone size: .; J gene: TRBJ2-1; V gene: TRBV29-1; CDR3 DNA: TGCAGCGTTGAAGACAGGGCGGGGCCCTACAATGAGCAGTTCTTC; CDR3 protein: CSVEDRAGPYNEQFF
D gene: TRBD2; CDR3 length: 15; clone size: .; J gene: TRBJ2-1; V gene: TRBV27; CDR3 DNA: TGTGCCAGCAGTCCTAGGACTAGCGGGAGACCCGGGCAGTTCTTC; CDR3 protein: CASSPRTSGRPGQFF
D gene: .; CDR3 length: 15; clone size: many; J gene: TRBJ2-1; V gene: TRBV6-2/TRBV6-3; CDR3 DNA: TGTGCCAGCATTGAGGCAGGGACCTCCTACAATGAGCAGTTCTTC; CDR3 protein: CASIEAGTSYNEQFF
D gene: .; CDR3 length: 18; clone size: few; J gene: TRBJ2-2; V gene: TRBV10-3; CDR3 DNA: TGTGCCATCAGTGAAGGGACCCTTAGCGGACCGGACACCGGGGAGCTGTTTTTT; CDR3 protein: CAISEGTLSGPDTGELFF
D gene: .; CDR3 length: 13; clone size: .; J gene: TRBJ2-7; V gene: TRBV10-2; CDR3 DNA: TGCGCCAGCAGTGGACCGATTGGGTACGAGCAGTACTTC; CDR3 protein: CASSGPIGYEQYF